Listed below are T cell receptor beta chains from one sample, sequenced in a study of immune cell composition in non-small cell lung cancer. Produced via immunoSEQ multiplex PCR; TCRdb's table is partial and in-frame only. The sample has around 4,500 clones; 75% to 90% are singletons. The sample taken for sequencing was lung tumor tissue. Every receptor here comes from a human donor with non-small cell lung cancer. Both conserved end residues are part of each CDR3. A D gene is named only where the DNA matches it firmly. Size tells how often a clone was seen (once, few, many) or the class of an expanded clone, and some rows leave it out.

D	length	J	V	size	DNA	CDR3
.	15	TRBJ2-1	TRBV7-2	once	TGTGCCAGCAGCCTTTCACTCCACGGGTACAATGAGCAGTTCTTC	CASSLSLHGYNEQFF
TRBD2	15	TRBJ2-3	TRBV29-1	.	TGCAGCGTTGCCGGGACTAGCGACACATTGGATACGCAGTATTTT	CSVAGTSDTLDTQYF
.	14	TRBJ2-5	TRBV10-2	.	TGCGCCAGCAGTCGACTAGGAATGAGAGAGACCCAGTACTTC	CASSRLGMRETQYF
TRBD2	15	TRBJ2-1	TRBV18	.	TGTGCCAGCTCACCGCAGGGACTAGCCGCCAATGAGCAGTTCTTC	CASSPQGLAANEQFF
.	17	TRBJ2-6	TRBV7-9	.	TGTGCCAGCAGCTTAGGCCCGACAGGCGCTGGGGCCAACGTCCTGACTTTC	CASSLGPTGAGANVLTF
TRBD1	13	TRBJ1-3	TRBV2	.	TGTGCCATCACGGGACAGCAAGGAAACACCATATATTTT	CAITGQQGNTIYF
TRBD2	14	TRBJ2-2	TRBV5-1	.	TGCGCCAGCAGCCCCGGACTAGCGACCGGGGAGCTGTTTTTT	CASSPGLATGELFF
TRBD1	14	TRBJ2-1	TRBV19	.	TGTGCCAGTAGTGGCAGACAGGGGGAGGGTGAGCAGTTCTTC	CASSGRQGEGEQFF
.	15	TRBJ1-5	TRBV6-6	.	TGTGCCAGCAGTCAACAGGGAATGGACTTTAGGCCCCAGCATTTT	CASSQQGMDFRPQHF
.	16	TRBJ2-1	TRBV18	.	TGTGCCAGCTCACTTGCCAGGGGCCAGTGGGACAATGAGCAGTTCTTC	CASSLARGQWDNEQFF
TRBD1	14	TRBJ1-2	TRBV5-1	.	TGCGCCAGCAGCTTCACAGGGGCAAACTATGGCTACACCTTC	CASSFTGANYGYTF
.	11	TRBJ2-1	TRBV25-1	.	TGTGCCAGCAGGGCGGGTAATGAGCAGTTCTTC	CASRAGNEQFF
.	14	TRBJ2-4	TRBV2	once	.	CASSSSGTKNIQYF
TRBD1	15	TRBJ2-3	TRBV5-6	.	TGTGCCAGCAGACTCGCCGGGACAGGGGTAGATACGCAGTATTTT	CASRLAGTGVDTQYF
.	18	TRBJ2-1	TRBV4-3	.	TGCGCCAGCAGCCAAGAGAGCGGGTCCCTTAGCTCCTACAATGAGCAGTTCTTC	CASSQESGSLSSYNEQFF
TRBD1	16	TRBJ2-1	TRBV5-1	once	TGCGCCAGCAGTGGGTCCGGGACAGGGGGATACAATGAGCAGTTCTTC	CASSGSGTGGYNEQFF
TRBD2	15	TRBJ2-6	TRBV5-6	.	TGTGCCAGCAGCCCTGGGAGGGCTGGGGCCAACGTCCTGACTTTC	CASSPGRAGANVLTF
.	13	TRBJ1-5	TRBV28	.	TGTGCCACCCTTTTAAGAGCCCGGGGGCCCCAGCATTTT	CATLLRARGPQHF
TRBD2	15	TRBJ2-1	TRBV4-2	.	TGTGCCAGCAGCCAGGATTTTGCTAGCGGTAATGAGCAGTTCTTC	CASSQDFASGNEQFF
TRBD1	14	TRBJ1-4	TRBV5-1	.	TGCGCCAGCAGCACAGGGGGTATCGATGAAAAACTGTTTTTT	CASSTGGIDEKLFF
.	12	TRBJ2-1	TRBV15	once	TGTGCCACCAGCATTTACTACAATGAGCAGTTCTTC	CATSIYYNEQFF
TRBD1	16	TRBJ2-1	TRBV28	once	TGTGCCAGTCGTAAGCCCGGGACAGGGGTCTACAATGAGCAGTTCTTC	CASRKPGTGVYNEQFF
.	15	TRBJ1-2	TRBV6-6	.	TGTGCCAGCAGTTACTCCCGAGGATCTAACTATGGCTACACCTTC	CASSYSRGSNYGYTF
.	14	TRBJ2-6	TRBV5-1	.	TGCGCCAGCAGAAGGAGCTCTGGGGCCAACGTCCTGACTTTC	CASRRSSGANVLTF
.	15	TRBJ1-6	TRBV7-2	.	TGTGCCAGCAGCCCAGGCGTCTCCTATAATTCACCCCTCCACTTT	CASSPGVSYNSPLHF